These 27 T cell receptor beta chains were all obtained from the same sample, sequenced in a study of identical twins' blood T cells. TCRdb ran MiXCR on the 5' RACE reads and lists one entry per CDR3 protein. The repertoire consists of 400,000 or so distinct CDR3 sequences, with roughly 31% occurring once and the leading ten covering about 6%. Sequences were obtained from PBMCs. These receptors were collected from a woman between 18 and 49 years old in good health.

This clonotype counts as medium-sized (0.01 to 0.1%). The chain is built from TRBV20-1 and TRBJ1-5; a possible D gene is TRBD1 (6 bases). V was clipped by 4 bases and J by 2 bases, with 12 bases between them. Germline V CDR1 and CDR2: DFQATT, SNEGSKA (reference sequence). This CDR3 has 14 residues. For the CDR3, the DNA is TGCAGTGCTATACAGGGTTCCCGCAATCAGCCCCAGCATTTT. Translation: CSAIQGSRNQPQHF.

V and J are TRBV2 and TRBJ1-6; D gene uncertain. This CDR3 spans 13 amino acids. Germline V lookup: CDR1 SNHLY, CDR2 FYNNEI. The germline V and J ends were trimmed by 8 bases and 5 bases, with 10 bases remaining between them. DNA for the CDR3: TGTGCCAGCGATCGGGCCAATAATTCACCCCTCCACTTT. Its translation: CASDRANNSPLHF.

V and J are TRBV18 and TRBJ1-1; D is ambiguous. This CDR3 has 16 residues. CDR1 and CDR2 from the germline V gene are KGHSH and LQKENI. V lost 2 bases and J lost 0, with 13 bases in between. In DNA, the CDR3 is TGTGCCAGCTCACCAAGATCTTTCGGGCTGAACACTGAAGCTTTCTTT. Amino acid sequence: CASSPRSFGLNTEAFF. Looking up the rest from reference TRBV18 and TRBJ1-1 gives the full variable domain: NAGVMQNPRHLVRRRGQEARLRCSPMKGHSHVYWYRQLPEEGLKFMVYLQKENIIDESGMPKERFSAEFPKEGPSILRIQQVVRGDSAAYFCASSPRSFGLNTEAFFGQGTRLTVV.

The chain employs TRBV29-1 and TRBJ1-2; D gene uncertain. This CDR3 is 15 amino acids long. Trimming stripped 3 bases from V and 0 bases from J, with 14 bases between. CDR1 and CDR2 from the germline V gene are SQVTM and ANQGSEA. CDR3 nucleotide sequence: TGCAGCGTTGAGGATTCATGGCCAGCTAACTATGGCTACACCTTC. This codes for CSVEDSWPANYGYTF.

This chain joins TRBV20-1 and TRBJ1-5; D may be TRBD1 (6 bases). V was clipped by 5 bases and J by 2 bases, with 19 bases between them. Germline-derived CDR1 and CDR2 are DFQATT and SNEGSKA (reference sequence). This CDR3 is built from 16 residues. In DNA form, the CDR3 reads TGCAGTGCTGAGGGTTTAGGGGGTGGCGGCAATCAGCCCCAGCATTTT. This translates into CSAEGLGGGGNQPQHF.

This clonotype was seen many times. The chain couples TRBV20-1 to TRBJ2-1; 8 bases align to TRBD2. Per germline, CDR1 DFQATT and CDR2 SNEGSKA (reference sequence). The CDR3 has 12 residues. The V and J ends lost 3 bases and 9 bases, in that order; junction bases with no gene match: 4. CDR3 amino acids: CSASGRASEQFF. The CDR3 region has the DNA TGCAGTGCTAGCGGGAGGGCCAGTGAGCAGTTCTTC.

This clonotype was counted only a few times. V is TRBV20-1 and J is TRBJ2-1; possibly TRBD2 for D (5 bases). V was shortened by 5 bases and J by 2 bases, with 13 bases between the two germline ends. CDR1 DFQATT and CDR2 SNEGSKA come from the germline V gene (reference sequence). This CDR3 is built from 14 residues. Here the CDR3 DNA reads TGCAGTGCTCCCCGGTGGGGAGCCTACAATGAGCAGTTCTTC. Protein product: CSAPRWGAYNEQFF.

The chain employs TRBV29-1 and TRBJ1-2; TRBD1 might be the D (5 bases). The V end lost 7 bases, the J end lost 8 bases, and 14 bases lay between the germline ends. The CDR3 extends over 11 amino acids. Germline V CDR1 and CDR2: SQVTM, ANQGSEA. The CDR3 DNA reads TGCAGCGCCGCGGGGGGATGGGGCTACACCTTC. Protein product: CSAAGGWGYTF.

The genes are TRBV7-2 and TRBJ2-3; D unclear. The germline CDR1 and CDR2 sequences are SGHTA and FQGNSA. CDR3 length: 14 residues. V gave up 5 bases and J gave up 3 bases, with 12 bases separating them. The CDR3 bases are TGTGCCAGCAGCCGGCTGGTAGGGACAGATACGCAGTATTTT. Translation: CASSRLVGTDTQYF.

As regards this clonotype: A clone one base away is much larger, so this may be a read error. J is TRBJ2-1 and V is TRBV20-1, with D tentatively TRBD1 or TRBD2 (5 bases each). The germline CDR1 and CDR2 sequences are DFQATT and SNEGSKA (reference sequence). This CDR3 has 15 amino acids. CDR3 sequence: CSASGVQGRYSEQFF. The DNA of the CDR3 is TGCAGTGCTAGCGGGGTTCAGGGCCGGTACAGTGAGCAGTTCTTC.

This clonotype occurred many times. This chain uses TRBV18 with TRBJ1-1, with D possibly matching TRBD1 (5 bases). The CDR3 has 13 amino acids. The germline V gene encodes CDR1 KGHSH and CDR2 LQKENI. V shed 8 bases and J shed 0 bases, with 10 bases lying between them. The CDR3 coding sequence is TGTGCCAGCAGTCCAGGGTTGAACACTGAAGCTTTCTTT. Residues: CASSPGLNTEAFF.

This clonotype was found many times. The genes are TRBV5-1 and TRBJ1-1, with D possibly being TRBD1 (6 bases). The length of the CDR3 is 14 residues. Trimming removed 6 bases at V and 5 bases at J, with 17 bases between. The V gene's germline CDR1 is SGHRS and CDR2 YFSETQ. The CDR3 sequence is CASTATGRMTEAFF. In nucleotides, the CDR3 is TGCGCCAGCACAGCCACAGGGAGGATGACTGAAGCTTTCTTT.

This clonotype was observed a handful of times. The CDR3 loop reads CASSEGQKGAVYNEQFF. In DNA, the CDR3 is TGTGCCAGCAGTGAGGGTCAAAAGGGAGCGGTCTACAATGAGCAGTTCTTC. The rearrangement joins TRBV6-1 to TRBJ2-1; possible D gene TRBD2, 5 bases. This CDR3 comprises 17 residues. V lost 3 bases, J lost 3 bases, and 18 bases lay in between. Looked up from germline, CDR1 is MNHNS and CDR2 is SASEGT.

The V call is TRBV7-9, the J call TRBJ2-3; D is ambiguous. Germline V gene data show CDR1 as SEHNR and CDR2 as FQNEAQ (reference sequence). Trimming took off 4 bases at V and 7 bases at J, with 3 bases between the two ends. The CDR3 sequence is 10 residues long. The CDR3 reads CASSYNTQYF. DNA for the CDR3: TGTGCCAGCAGCTACAATACGCAGTATTTT.

V and J are TRBV6-2 or TRBV6-3 and TRBJ1-1; weak D call: TRBD1 (5 bases). CDR1 is MNHEY, CDR2 SVGEGT, per germline. Trimming left V 4 bases short and J 6 bases short, with 12 bases between. The CDR3 covers 13 residues. DNA for the CDR3: TGTGCCAGCAGTTGGGCCCCCAGGGCTGAAGCTTTCTTT. Translation gives CASSWAPRAEAFF.

The chain recombines TRBV6-5 with TRBJ2-2, with 14 bases that match TRBD2. CDR1 and CDR2 from the germline V gene are MNHEY and SVGAGI. With V trimmed by 5 bases and J by 5 bases, 4 bases remained unmatched. CDR3 length: 16 residues. The CDR3 reads CASSMGLAGETGELFF. The CDR3 bases are TGTGCCAGCAGTATGGGACTAGCGGGAGAAACCGGGGAGCTGTTTTTT.

The V and J genes are TRBV2 and TRBJ1-2; unclear D gene. The ends were cut back, 6 bases at V and 12 bases at J, with 20 bases in the middle. CDR1 is SNHLY, CDR2 FYNNEI, per germline. The CDR3 extends over 13 amino acids. The CDR3, as DNA: TGTGCCAGCAGCAGAGGTGGACGTGGAGGCCACACCTTC. Protein: CASSRGGRGGHTF.

This clonotype has just a few counts. The chain is built from TRBV12-5 and TRBJ1-5; D not resolved. Trimming stripped 6 bases from V and 1 base from J, with 13 bases between. The CDR3 extends over 15 amino acids. Germline CDR1 is LGHNT and CDR2 is FRNRAP. The CDR3 nucleotides read TGTGCTAGTGGGCCGGGTCTGGGGAGCAATCAGCCCCAGCATTTT. Amino acid sequence: CASGPGLGSNQPQHF.

The chain employs TRBV29-1 and TRBJ1-2; TRBD1 matches 7 bases. Germline CDR1 and CDR2: SQVTM and ANQGSEA. J lost 6 bases, V lost 7 bases, and 11 bases had no gene match. CDR3 length: 13 residues. For the CDR3, the DNA is TGCAGCGCTGGTTTTGGAGGGGGCCATGGCTACACCTTC. Amino acid sequence: CSAGFGGGHGYTF.

CDR3 DNA sequence: TGCAGTGCTAGATATACCAGGGGTGCAGATACGCAGTATTTT. The encoded protein is CSARYTRGADTQYF. This chain links TRBV20-1 with TRBJ2-3; possible D gene TRBD1, 6 bases. The CDR3 sequence is 14 residues long. CDR1 DFQATT and CDR2 SNEGSKA come from the germline V gene (reference sequence). V was cut by 2 bases and J by 4 bases, with 13 bases left in between.

A single count supports this clonotype. As DNA, the CDR3 is TGTGCCAGTAGTACCGCGCGTAATGAGCAGTTCTTC. Translated: CASSTARNEQFF. This rearrangement joins TRBV19 to TRBJ2-1; D is uncertain. Germline CDR1 is LNHDA and CDR2 is SQIVND (reference sequence). The length of the CDR3 is 12 residues. Trimming left V 4 bases short and J 7 bases short, with 8 bases between.

The J gene is TRBJ2-1, the V gene TRBV29-1, with no clear D. The CDR3 spans 13 residues. The germline gives CDR1 SQVTM, CDR2 ANQGSEA. Trimming took 4 bases from V and 4 from J, leaving 11 bases between them. The CDR3 DNA reads as TGCAGCGTTGTAAGACCGACTTACAATGAGCAGTTCTTC. It is translated as CSVVRPTYNEQFF.

V gene TRBV7-2 combines with J gene TRBJ2-7, with D possibly being TRBD1 (6 bases). V shed 1 base and J shed 3 bases, with 13 bases lying between them. Looked up from germline, CDR1 is SGHTA and CDR2 is FQGNSA. This CDR3 spans 15 amino acids. For the CDR3, the DNA is TGTGCCAGCAGCTTAGGACAGGTTGGGATCTACGAGCAGTACTTC. This encodes CASSLGQVGIYEQYF.

This clonotype was observed a handful of times. The V gene is TRBV4-1, the J gene TRBJ2-3, with D perhaps given as TRBD1 or TRBD2 (5 bases each). This CDR3 is built from 12 residues. V was pared by 1 base and J by 7 bases, with 6 bases between. The germline V gene has CDR1 MGHRA and CDR2 YSYEKL. CDR3 nucleotide sequence: TGCGCCAGCAGCCAAGGGGGGAATACGCAGTATTTT. It codes for CASSQGGNTQYF.

This chain joins TRBV29-1 and TRBJ2-5, with a tentative D call TRBD1 (6 bases). Germline V CDR1 and CDR2: SQVTM, ANQGSEA. Trimming shortened V by 7 bases and J by 0 bases, and 15 bases separated the two germline ends. The CDR3 contains 14 residues. The CDR3 protein is CSARDTEYQETQYF. The CDR3 DNA reads as TGCAGCGCCCGGGACACCGAATACCAAGAGACCCAGTACTTC.

This clonotype was recorded a few times. This sequence joins TRBV2 and TRBJ1-5, with no clear D. The CDR3 loop spans 18 amino acids. The V end was cut by 4 bases, the J end by 6 bases, with 25 bases between. Germline V gene lookup returns CDR1 SNHLY and CDR2 FYNNEI. The CDR3 loop is CASSAPLRLLSGGQPQHF. Here the CDR3 DNA reads TGTGCCAGCAGTGCCCCGCTCAGGTTGTTGTCGGGAGGTCAGCCCCAGCATTTT.

The chain joins TRBV6-1 to TRBJ1-1, with a tentative D call TRBD1 (5 bases). The CDR3 is 14 amino acids. Germline-derived CDR1 and CDR2 are MNHNS and SASEGT. Between the trimmed V and J ends, which lost 4 bases and 0 bases, there was a span of 9 bases. CDR3 DNA: TGTGCCAGCAGTGCGACAGTCCTGAACACTGAAGCTTTCTTT. Translated, it gives CASSATVLNTEAFF.